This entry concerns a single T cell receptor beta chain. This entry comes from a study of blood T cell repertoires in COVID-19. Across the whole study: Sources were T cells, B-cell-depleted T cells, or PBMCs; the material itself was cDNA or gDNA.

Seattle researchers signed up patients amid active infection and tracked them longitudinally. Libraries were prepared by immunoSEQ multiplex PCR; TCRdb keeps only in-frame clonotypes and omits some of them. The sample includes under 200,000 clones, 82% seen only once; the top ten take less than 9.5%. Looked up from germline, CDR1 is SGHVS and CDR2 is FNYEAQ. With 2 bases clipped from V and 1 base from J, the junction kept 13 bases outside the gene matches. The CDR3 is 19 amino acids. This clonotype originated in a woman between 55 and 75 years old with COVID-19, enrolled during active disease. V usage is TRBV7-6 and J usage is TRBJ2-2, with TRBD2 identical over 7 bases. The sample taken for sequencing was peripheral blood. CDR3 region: CASSLYTGLAAQNTGELFF. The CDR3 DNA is TGTGCCAGCAGCTTATATACTGGCCTAGCGGCCCAGAACACCGGGGAGCTGTTTTTT.